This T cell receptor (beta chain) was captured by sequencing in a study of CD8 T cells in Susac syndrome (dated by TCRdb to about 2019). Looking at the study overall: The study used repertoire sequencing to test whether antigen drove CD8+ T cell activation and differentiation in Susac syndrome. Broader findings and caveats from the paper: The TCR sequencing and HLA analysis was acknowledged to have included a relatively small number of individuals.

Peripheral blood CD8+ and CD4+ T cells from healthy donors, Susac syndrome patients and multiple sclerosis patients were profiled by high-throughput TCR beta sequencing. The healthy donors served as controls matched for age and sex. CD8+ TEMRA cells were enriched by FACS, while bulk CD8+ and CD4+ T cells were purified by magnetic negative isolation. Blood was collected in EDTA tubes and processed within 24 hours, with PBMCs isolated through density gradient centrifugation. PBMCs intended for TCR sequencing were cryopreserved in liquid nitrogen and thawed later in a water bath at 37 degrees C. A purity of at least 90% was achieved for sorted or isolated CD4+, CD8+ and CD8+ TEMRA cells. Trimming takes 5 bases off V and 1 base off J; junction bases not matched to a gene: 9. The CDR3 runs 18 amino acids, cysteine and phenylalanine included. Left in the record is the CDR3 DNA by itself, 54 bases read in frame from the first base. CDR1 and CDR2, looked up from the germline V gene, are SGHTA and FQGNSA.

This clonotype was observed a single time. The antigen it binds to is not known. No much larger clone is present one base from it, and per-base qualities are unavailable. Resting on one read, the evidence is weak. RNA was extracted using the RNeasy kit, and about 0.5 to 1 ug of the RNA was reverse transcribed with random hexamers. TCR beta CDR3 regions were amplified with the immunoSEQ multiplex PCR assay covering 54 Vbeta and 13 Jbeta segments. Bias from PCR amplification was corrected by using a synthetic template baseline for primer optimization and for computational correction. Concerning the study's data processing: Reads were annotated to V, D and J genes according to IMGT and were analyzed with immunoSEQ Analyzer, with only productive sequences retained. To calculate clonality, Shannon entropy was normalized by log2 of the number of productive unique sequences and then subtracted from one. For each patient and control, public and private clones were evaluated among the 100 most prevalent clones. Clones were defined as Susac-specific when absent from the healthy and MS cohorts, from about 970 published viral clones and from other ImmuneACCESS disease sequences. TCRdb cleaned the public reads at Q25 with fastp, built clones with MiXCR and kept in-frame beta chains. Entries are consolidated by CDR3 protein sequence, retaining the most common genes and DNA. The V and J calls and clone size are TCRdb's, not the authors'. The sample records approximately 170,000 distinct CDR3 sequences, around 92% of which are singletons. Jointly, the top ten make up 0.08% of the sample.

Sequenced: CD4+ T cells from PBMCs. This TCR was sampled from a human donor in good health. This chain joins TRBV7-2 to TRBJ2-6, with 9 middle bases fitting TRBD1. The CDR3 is CASSPRPGTGSGANVLTF. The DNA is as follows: TGTGCCAGCAGCCCCCGTCCCGGGACAGGGTCTGGGGCCAACGTCCTGACTTTC.